This paragraph reports one T cell receptor (beta chain). Its antigen has not been determined. Qualities for individual bases were not recorded, and no much larger clone is one base off. This sample is drawn from a study of human CD4 T cells and Enterobacteriaceae (dated by TCRdb to the early 2020s). Here is what the overall study found, with its caveats: The only basis for inferring the reactivity of ex vivo clonotypes was matching nucleotide sequences to CFSE-low cultures from the same donors. Ex vivo, broadly cross-reactive clonotypes were observed to appear more expanded than specific clonotypes, with 11 of 19 and about 65% of the roughly 30 being found within the top 5%.

Deep-level sequencing, with a detection sensitivity of one cell in 200,000, was applied to the ex vivo total memory CD4+ samples. The QIAamp DNA Micro Kit was used to extract genomic DNA from cell pellets, and spectrophotometry was used to check the quantity and purity of the genomic DNA. The immunoSEQ multiplex PCR assay was used to amplify the TCR Vbeta CDR3 regions. The amplicons were sequenced on the Illumina HiSeq platform. The retrieved sequences were 87 nucleotides in length and included the CDR3 region. Regarding the original processing steps: Each unique productive TCR Vbeta nucleotide sequence counted as a clonotype and was quantified by productive template frequency from ImmunoSEQ Analyzer V3.0. A threshold set at the top 5th percentile of each frequency-ranked repertoire was used to define expanded clonotypes. The R package fossil was used to compute repertoire overlap as Chao-Jaccard, and the R package MASS was used to visualize the overlap by nonmetric multidimensional scaling. TCRdb took over this immuneACCESS table, retaining in-frame rearrangements with V and J assigned. Such tables are incomplete; in checked studies, under half of the missing clones stem from an unresolved V gene, and the remainder is unexplained. The V and J calls and clone size are taken from that table; D and trimming were inferred from the DNA. The sample table contains 25,000 to 30,000 clones; only one count was recorded for approximately 82% of them. Together, the top ten hold 1.5% to 2% of the sample.

The germline V gene yields LGHNT for CDR1 and FRNRAP for CDR2. The junction shows trimming of 5 bases on V and 0 bases on J, plus 11 bases between the germline ends. The CDR3 measures 16 amino acids from cysteine to phenylalanine. Here the CDR3 DNA is all that survives: 48 bases in frame from base 1. Memory CD4+ T cells, defined as all CD4+ cells other than CD45RA+CCR7+CD95- naive cells, were FACS-sorted on a FACSAria III to a purity of over 95%. Healthy donor blood was obtained from blood donation centers in Switzerland. Positive selection with CD4 and CD14 magnetic microbeads was used to enrich total CD4+ T cells and monocytes. CD8+, CD14+, CD16+, CD56+, CD19+ and CD25-bright cells were excluded before sorting. In two blood donors, total memory CD4+ T cells were sequenced directly ex vivo to assess in vivo expansion of bacteria-reactive clonotypes. Peripheral blood mononuclear cells were isolated from donor blood using Ficoll-Paque Plus.

The rearrangement joined TRBV12-5 to TRBJ2-6; the D gene is not confidently resolved. The sequence was collected from a human donor in good health. Sequenced: memory CD4+ T cells from blood. The intended sense of this specimen's cell subset or site label: total memory CD4 T cells sorted directly ex vivo, unstimulated. The DNA reads TGTGCTAGTGGTCCGTCCGTTGACTCTGGGGCCAACGTCCTGACTTTC. Translated, it reads CASGPSVDSGANVLTF.